This TCR beta chain was observed in a study of blood T cells in healthy people across ages. Study findings and constraints: Donor CMV status was unknown, possibly confounding expanded clonotype changes.

CDR1 and CDR2 from the germline V gene are MGHRA and YSYEKL. The CDR3 length is 14 residues. Trimming took off 1 base at V and 6 bases at J, with 11 bases between the two ends. The second PCR ran about 6 to 11 cycles with a sample-barcoded 5' primer and J-beta primers. TCRdb redid the calling of the 5' RACE reads with MiXCR, one entry per CDR3 protein. The repertoire includes about 720,000 distinct CDR3 sequences, approximately 22% of them detected once, and roughly 22% sits in the top ten. As for this clonotype: Its antigen is unknown.

Each sample had at least 6 million PBMCs isolated. The chain carries TRBV4-1 and TRBJ2-3; possible D gene TRBD2, 5 bases. This receptor was identified in a man in his 70s in good health. Sequenced: blood. The CDR3 DNA reads as TGCGCCAGCAGCCAAGCCGACGGGGAGGATACGCAGTATTTT. Protein: CASSQADGEDTQYF.